This T cell receptor (beta chain) was identified in a study of monozygotic twins with inflammatory bowel disease (dated by TCRdb to about 2019). In the study overall: In total, approximately 28 monozygotic twin pairs made up the full study: 19 Danish pairs, all IBD-discordant, plus nine German pairs, of which four were IBD-concordant and five were IBD-discordant. The search for disease-associated traits relied mainly on comparing IBD patients with their genetically identical healthy co-twins within discordant pairs. Each individual had, on average, about 151 000 unique TCRalpha sequences and 181 000 unique TCRbeta sequences available for analysis.

From each donor, an approximately 2.3 ml peripheral blood sample was collected into PAXgene tubes and kept at -80 degrees C. Total RNA was isolated from whole blood with the PAXgene blood miRNA kit on an automated QIAcube, without T cell sorting. Peripheral blood from monozygotic twin pairs who were concordant or discordant for inflammatory bowel disease underwent deep TCRalpha and TCRbeta repertoire profiling using unique molecular barcoding. Smoking habits were recorded for all twin pairs, with individuals classified as current, former or never smokers. The receptor library was made with 5' RACE. Each TCR library was prepared from about 3.5 ug of total RNA. For each sample, cDNA was synthesized in eight separate reactions using SMARTScribe reverse transcriptase. During cDNA synthesis, unique molecular identifiers containing a 6-nucleotide sample barcode were introduced by template switching. Two nested PCRs of roughly 16 and 10 cycles amplified the TCRalpha and TCRbeta cDNA, and bead purification followed each PCR. Before amplification, cDNA was treated with uracil DNA-glycosylase and purified using the QIAquick PCR purification kit. The second PCR added Illumina TruSeq-compatible adapters along with sample-specific barcodes. TapeStation and Qubit were used to check library quality and concentration, and 4 to 6 ng of each library was pooled. Sequencing of pooled libraries was carried out on an Illumina HiSeq2500 single-index Rapid Run using 2 x 100 bp reads and custom sequencing primers. In the paper's pipeline: PCR and sequencing errors were corrected by UMI-based consensus assembly using MiGEC version 1.2.6. MiXCR version 2.1.1 was used for V(D)J alignment, clonotype assembly and CDR3 extraction. To normalise gene usage, clonotype sharing and MAIT/NKT TCR abundance, the top 1000, 10 000 and 20 000 clonotypes in each sample were analysed. Diversity was computed as the inverse Simpson index with the vegan R package after downsampling to 27 000 UMIs. Paired Mann-Whitney U tests were applied to discordant twin pairs, with Benjamini-Hochberg correction for multiple testing. The reads went through TCRdb reprocessing, and each CDR3 protein sequence gets one entry with no DNA. These V and J calls are TCRdb output, not the study's own analysis. The sample table includes some 450,000 distinct CDR3 sequences. The ten largest account for 2.4% of the sample.

Worth noting for this clonotype: Its antigen remains undetermined.

The paper as a whole reports these results and caveats: Background noise and inter-individual variability may have been introduced into the repertoires by the differing immunosuppressive treatments among patients. No difference in repertoire similarity was observed between concordant and discordant twins, possibly owing to limited statistical power. No single strong signal or clonotype linked to IBD turned up in the results, so the idea that one exists was not supported. The analysis was unable to tell different T cell subtypes apart. IBD patients had lower TCRbeta repertoire diversity, measured by the inverse Simpson index, than their healthy co-twins. IBD patients shared fewer clonotypes with other individuals than healthy twins did, most markedly in patients showing signs of disease activity.

CDR1 KGHDR and CDR2 SFDVKD were looked up in the germline V gene. Spanning cysteine to phenylalanine, the CDR3 consists of 14 amino acids. No DNA is recorded. The sequenced material came from blood. This clonotype originated in a human donor with ulcerative colitis or Crohn's disease, or a healthy co-twin of an affected twin (not recorded which). The sequence is built from TRBV24-1 and TRBJ2-5. The CDR3 protein sequence reads: CATSDSGFQETQYF.